Below are 21 T cell receptor beta chains sequenced from a single sample in a study of T cell responses to AZD1222 COVID-19 vaccine. Clones were read by immunoSEQ multiplex PCR, and TCRdb kept only the in-frame ones, dropping some. The sample yields some 120,000 clones, 85% to 90% seen once. The input for sequencing was peripheral blood, taken on day 0 of AZD1222 vaccination. Receptors were obtained from an adult in good health.

The rearrangement links TRBV9 to TRBJ2-7; D is perhaps TRBD2 (5 bases). In germline, CDR1 is SGDLS, CDR2 YYNGEE. The CDR3 length is 14 residues. The V gene lost 0 bases and the J gene lost 3 bases, with 10 bases spanning the gap. The CDR3 spells CASSVAEGSYEQYF. The CDR3 DNA sequence: TGTGCCAGCAGCGTAGCAGAGGGTAGCTACGAGCAGTACTTC. The full variable domain, rest sourced from reference TRBV9 and TRBJ2-7, is DSGVTQTPKHLITATGQRVTLRCSPRSGDLSVYWYQQSLDQGLQFLIQYYNGEERAKGNILERFSAQQFPDLHSELNLSSLELGDSALYFCASSVAEGSYEQYFGPGTRLTVT.

This clone has a single count. This chain connects TRBV2 to TRBJ1-1; 7 positions agree with TRBD1. The length of the CDR3 is 15 residues. V shed 3 bases, J shed 9 bases, and the junction held 13 bases outside the gene matches. Germline V lookup: CDR1 SNHLY, CDR2 FYNNEI. The CDR3: CASSEELVGQSQAFF. DNA of the CDR3: TGTGCCAGCAGTGAGGAGTTGGTGGGACAGTCGCAAGCTTTCTTT.

In DNA form, the CDR3 reads TGTGCCAGCACGACAGGGTTCCGGAGGGGGGCTTTCTTT. Protein: CASTTGFRRGAFF. V gene TRBV2 combines with J gene TRBJ1-1; 7 nucleotides match TRBD1. CDR1 and CDR2 from the germline V gene are SNHLY and FYNNEI. The CDR3 has 13 residues. V shed 7 bases, J shed 11 bases, and the junction held 13 bases outside the gene matches.

This clone was seen more than once but under ten times. This chain links TRBV19 with TRBJ1-5, with 7 bases that match TRBD1. Trimming removed 4 bases from V and 7 bases from J; junction bases left unmatched: 10. This CDR3 is 15 amino acids long. From germline, CDR1 is LNHDA and CDR2 SQIVND (reference sequence). As DNA, the CDR3 is TGTGCCAGTAGTAGGGGGACAGCTGGGGGGCAGCCCCAGCATTTT. Translating gives CASSRGTAGGQPQHF.

This chain joins TRBV9 and TRBJ2-5; a weak D match, TRBD2 (5 bases). There are 14 residues in the CDR3. V was pared by 0 bases and J by 5 bases, with 11 bases between. Germline-derived CDR1 and CDR2 are SGDLS and YYNGEE. The CDR3 sequence is CASSVVPGGETQYF. The CDR3 DNA follows: TGTGCCAGCAGCGTAGTTCCGGGCGGGGAGACCCAGTACTTC.

V and J are TRBV6-5 and TRBJ1-4; 7 bases are a match to TRBD1. The germline gives CDR1 MNHEY, CDR2 SVGAGI. The CDR3 has 14 residues. The J segment lost 3 bases and the V segment lost 6 bases, leaving 4 bases of the junction unmatched. The CDR3 protein is CASRLTGSNEKLFF. The DNA for the CDR3 is TGTGCCAGCAGATTGACAGGGTCTAATGAAAAACTGTTTTTT.

This clone was observed once. The chain combines TRBV6-2 or TRBV6-3 with TRBJ1-2; unclear D gene. The germline V gene encodes CDR1 MNHEY and CDR2 SVGEGT. V was cut by 8 bases and J by 0 bases, with 10 bases left in between. The CDR3 spans 13 residues. CDR3 amino acids: CASRRLSNYGYTF. In DNA, the CDR3 is TGTGCCAGCCGCCGACTGTCTAACTATGGCTACACCTTC.

The genes are TRBV19 and TRBJ2-7; D possibly corresponds to TRBD2 (5 bases). This CDR3 has 15 residues. The V gene's germline CDR1 is LNHDA and CDR2 SQIVND (reference sequence). V gave up 1 base and J gave up 0 bases, with 10 bases separating them. The CDR3 loop reads CASSIGTGSSYEQYF. The CDR3 bases are TGTGCCAGTAGTATAGGGACGGGGAGCTCCTACGAGCAGTACTTC.

The chain links TRBV11-2 to TRBJ2-7; tentatively, D is TRBD1 (6 bases). V shed 5 bases and J shed 2 bases, with 28 bases lying between them. The CDR3 runs 19 residues. In germline, CDR1 is SGHAT, CDR2 FQNNGV. This CDR3 reads CASSDDFNPRTEAPYEQYF. CDR3 DNA sequence: TGTGCCAGCAGCGACGATTTCAATCCCCGGACAGAAGCACCCTACGAGCAGTACTTC.

This sequence joins TRBV11-2 and TRBJ1-5; D ambiguous. The CDR3 spans 15 residues. Germline CDR1 SGHAT, CDR2 FQNNGV. V was trimmed by 0 bases and J by 1 base, leaving 7 bases between them. The CDR3 DNA follows: TGTGCCAGCAGCTTAGACGTGGGAAGCAATCAGCCCCAGCATTTT. This sequence encodes CASSLDVGSNQPQHF.

This clone came up once. V is TRBV6-2 or TRBV6-3 and J is TRBJ1-4; possible D gene TRBD1, 5 bases. Germline CDR1 MNHEY, CDR2 SVGEGT. Deletions cut 2 bases from V and 0 bases from J, with 13 bases between. This CDR3 is 17 amino acids long. The chain's CDR3 is CASSYGRLGATNEKLFF. The DNA for the CDR3 is TGTGCCAGCAGTTACGGCCGGCTGGGGGCAACTAATGAAAAACTGTTTTTT.

On this clone itself: At the DNA level, this CDR3 is encoded by other sequences in the same sample as well. This rearrangement joins TRBV11-2 to TRBJ1-2; D is possibly TRBD1 (5 bases). The CDR3 is 12 amino acids. Germline V gene sequence: CDR1 SGHAT, CDR2 FQNNGV. V dropped 6 bases and J dropped 4 bases, with 9 bases sitting between them. The CDR3 protein is CASSPGGYGYTF. CDR3 DNA: TGTGCCAGCAGTCCTGGGGGCTATGGCTACACCTTC.

The chain recombines TRBV9 with TRBJ1-1, with a weak D call TRBD1 (6 bases). Germline V lookup: CDR1 SGDLS, CDR2 YYNGEE. The CDR3 has 13 amino acids. V dropped 1 base and J dropped 8 bases, with 12 bases sitting between them. Written as DNA, the CDR3 is TGTGCCAGCAGCGTAAGGGGGGACGGAGAAGCTTTCTTT. It specifies CASSVRGDGEAFF.

The V call is TRBV18, the J call TRBJ2-7; 7 bases map to TRBD2. CDR1 is KGHSH, CDR2 LQKENI, per germline. CDR3 length: 16 amino acids. The ends lost 0 bases at V and 2 bases at J; junction bases unmatched: 7. This CDR3 reads CASSPPERGSPYEQYF. In nucleotides, the CDR3 is TGTGCCAGCTCACCACCTGAGCGGGGATCTCCCTACGAGCAGTACTTC.

This clone was found a few times. The chain is built from TRBV5-4 and TRBJ1-1; weak D call: TRBD1 (5 bases). Germline lookup yields CDR1 SGHNT and CDR2 YYREEE (reference sequence). The CDR3 sequence is 12 residues long. V was shortened by 3 bases and J by 7 bases, with 10 bases between the two germline ends. The CDR3 loop is CASSWERGEAFF. DNA for the CDR3: TGTGCCAGCAGCTGGGAAAGGGGTGAAGCTTTCTTT.

The rearrangement uses TRBV27 and TRBJ2-1, with 10 bases identical to TRBD2. Germline trimming cut 6 bases from V and 6 bases from J; bases unmatched to any gene: 5. CDR3 size: 14 residues. CDR1 and CDR2 from the germline V gene are MNHEY and SMNVEV (reference sequence). This chain's CDR3 is CASRGSGRRNEQFF. CDR3 coding DNA: TGTGCCAGCAGGGGTAGCGGGAGGCGCAATGAGCAGTTCTTC.

Comment on this clone: This specimen includes other DNA sequences encoding the same CDR3. The J gene is TRBJ1-5, the V gene TRBV3-1 (or the pseudogene TRBV3-2), with no clear D. Trimming took 0 bases from V and 7 from J, leaving 7 bases between them. Germline CDR1 is LGHDT and CDR2 is YNNKEL (reference sequence). This CDR3 region has 13 residues. The CDR3: CASSQDRAQPQHF. The CDR3 nucleotides read TGTGCCAGCAGCCAAGATCGGGCCCAGCCCCAGCATTTT.

The chain recombines TRBV19 with TRBJ2-2; possible D gene TRBD1, 6 bases. The CDR3 contains 16 residues. Germline lookup yields CDR1 LNHDA and CDR2 SQIVND (reference sequence). V lost 6 bases and J 3 bases, leaving 17 bases between the germline ends. The DNA of the CDR3 is TGTGCCAGTAGACTTGGACAGAACGCCGACACCGGGGAGCTGTTTTTT. This translates into CASRLGQNADTGELFF.

The chain uses TRBV11-2 and TRBJ2-1, with D perhaps given as TRBD1 or TRBD2 (6 bases each). The CDR3 is 15 residues long. Germline values: CDR1 SGHAT, CDR2 FQNNGV. Trimming removed 0 bases at V and 9 bases at J, with 15 bases between. As DNA, the CDR3 is TGTGCCAGCAGCTTAGAGGCGGGGACACGGGGTGAGCAGTTCTTC. Its protein is CASSLEAGTRGEQFF.

The CDR3, as DNA: TGTGCCAGCAGCTTATGGGACAGTAGCACAGATACGCAGTATTTT. Encoded protein: CASSLWDSSTDTQYF. The rearrangement uses TRBV7-2 and TRBJ2-3; 7 positions agree with TRBD1. This CDR3 has 15 amino acids. Trimming cost V 2 bases and J 0 bases; bases outside gene matches: 2. Germline lookup yields CDR1 SGHTA and CDR2 FQGNSA.

The rearrangement links TRBV7-8 to TRBJ1-3; 8 bases fit TRBD1. This CDR3 spans 15 amino acids. CDR1 SGHVS and CDR2 FQNEAQ come from the germline V gene. Trimming at V came to 5 bases and at J to 2 bases, leaving 5 bases not matched to a gene. CDR3 protein: CASSTRTGTGNTIYF. In DNA, the CDR3 is TGTGCCAGCAGCACACGGACAGGGACTGGAAACACCATATATTTT.